The subject of this entry is one T cell receptor beta chain. The target antigen is unknown. The CDR3 loop spans 16 amino acids. The J segment lost 0 bases and the V segment lost 1 base, leaving 3 bases of the junction unmatched. Germline V gene sequence: CDR1 SGHNT, CDR2 YYREEE (reference sequence). The sample comes from a study of T cell responses to AZD1222 COVID-19 vaccine. General study results and limits: Baseline testing showed seropositivity in only six AZD1222 recipients. Spike-specific TCR breadth and depth both grew after two AZD1222 doses.

Sequenced by immunoSEQ multiplex PCR; TCRdb stores in-frame clones only, minus some. The repertoire holds 120,000 or so clones, with about nine tenths as singletons. Sequenced here: peripheral blood, sampled on day 0 of AZD1222 vaccination. This clonotype originated in an adult in good health. The chain employs TRBV5-4 and TRBJ2-3, with TRBD2 matching 9 bases. The CDR3 region has the DNA TGTGCCAGCAGCTTGCGACTAGCGGTTAGCACAGATACGCAGTATTTT. It yields the protein CASSLRLAVSTDTQYF.